The clone carrying this T cell receptor (beta chain) came up a few times. Its antigen is currently unknown. Germline V lookup: CDR1 SGHTA, CDR2 FQGTGA. Trimming removed 4 bases at V and 2 bases at J, with 8 bases between. The CDR3 has 13 amino acids. This sample was taken from a study of cytomegalovirus exposure and HLA in healthy donors. Study-level findings and limits: Links to common viral pathogens appeared, in a later analysis, for several of the most significant clusters. It was reportedly the case that the classifier diagnosed cytomegalovirus status with high specificity and sensitivity. Within an earlier analysis, most TCR beta V segments proved productive either about 87% or about 30% of the time. In a later analysis, a missense DCLRE1C variant was linked to TCR beta V- and J-gene trimming.

The PCR employed 60 Vbeta primers together with 13 Jbeta primers. Sequencing used immunoSEQ multiplex PCR; TCRdb keeps in-frame clones, though not all of them. The table lists 140,000 to 150,000 clones, roughly 9.4% of them singletons. This chain connects TRBV7-3 to TRBJ2-5; tentatively, D is TRBD2 (5 bases). The sample comprised PBMCs. This receptor was obtained from a male donor in good health and CMV-seronegative. The CDR3 here is CASSSGIQETQYF. CDR3 nucleotides: TGTGCCAGCAGCTCCGGGATACAAGAGACCCAGTACTTC.